The 10 T cell receptor beta chains below were found in one sample sequenced in a study of T cell responses to AZD1222 COVID-19 vaccine. Clones were sequenced by immunoSEQ multiplex PCR, and TCRdb holds only the in-frame ones, with some missing. The table includes about 150,000 clones, about 92% detected once. Sequenced here: peripheral blood, sampled 28 days after the second AZD1222 dose. Every receptor here comes from an adult who received the AZD1222 COVID-19 vaccine.

This clone has just one count. The chain is built from TRBV19 and TRBJ1-3; possible D gene TRBD1, 5 bases. The CDR3 has 16 residues. Germline V gene lookup returns CDR1 LNHDA and CDR2 SQIVND (reference sequence). The V end was cut by 4 bases, the J end by 1 base, with 14 bases between. CDR3 in DNA: TGTGCCAGTAGTACAGGGACCGCCGATTCTGGAAACACCATATATTTT. Amino acids: CASSTGTADSGNTIYF.

CDR3 nucleotides: TGCGCCAGCAGCTTGGCAGGGGACGTCTACAATGAGCAGTTCTTC. As protein: CASSLAGDVYNEQFF. V and J are TRBV5-1 and TRBJ2-1, with D tentatively TRBD1 (6 bases). Trimming cost V 0 bases and J 3 bases, with 10 bases left between them. CDR3 length equals 15 residues. CDR1 is SGHRS, CDR2 YFSETQ, per germline.

The V call is TRBV28, the J call TRBJ2-2, with 8 bases fitting TRBD1. Germline V gene data show CDR1 as MDHEN and CDR2 as SYDVKM. The CDR3 is made up of 19 amino acids. V was clipped by 4 bases and J by 0 bases; unmatched bases: 13. The DNA of the CDR3 is TGTGCCAGCAGTTCCCAGGACAGGGCCAGACCCGCGAACACCGGGGAGCTGTTTTTT. Protein: CASSSQDRARPANTGELFF. Looking up the rest from reference TRBV28 and TRBJ2-2 gives the full variable domain: DVKVTQSSRYLVKRTGEKVFLECVQDMDHENMFWYRQDPGLGLRLIYFSYDVKMKEKGDIPEGYSVSREKKERFSLILESASTNQTSMYLCASSSQDRARPANTGELFFGEGSRLTVL.

This clone was found many times. The V call is TRBV10-2, the J call TRBJ1-2, with TRBD1 matching 10 bases. This CDR3 comprises 13 residues. V was pared by 4 bases and J by 8 bases, with 4 bases of the junction left unmatched. Germline V gene data show CDR1 as WSHSY and CDR2 as SAAADI. CDR3 region: CASSGGQGLGYTF. In nucleotides, the CDR3 is TGCGCCAGCAGTGGGGGACAGGGGCTCGGCTACACCTTC.

The gene calls are TRBV15 and TRBJ2-4; D uncertain. This CDR3 contains 16 residues. V lost 0 bases to trimming and J lost 7 bases, with 16 bases between them. The germline V gene encodes CDR1 LNHNV and CDR2 YYDKDF (reference sequence). The CDR3 reads CATSRDRKGLGNIQYF. In DNA, the CDR3 is TGTGCCACCAGCAGAGATCGAAAGGGTCTGGGGAACATTCAGTACTTC.

This chain uses TRBV7-9 with TRBJ1-2; D not certain. Germline CDR1 and CDR2: SEHNR and FQNEAQ (reference sequence). This CDR3 spans 15 amino acids. V lost 5 bases, J lost 7 bases, and 20 bases lay in between. The chain's CDR3 is CASSVAVEGWAGYTF. For the CDR3, the DNA is TGTGCCAGCAGCGTCGCAGTGGAGGGCTGGGCTGGCTACACCTTC.

CDR3 residues: CASETPYEQYF. The CDR3 DNA is TGTGCCAGTGAGACCCCCTACGAGCAGTACTTC. V and J are TRBV25-1 and TRBJ2-7; the D is unclear. V lost 9 bases to trimming and J lost 2 bases, with 8 bases between them. This CDR3 spans 11 amino acids. Germline V lookup: CDR1 MGHDK, CDR2 SYGVNS.

V is TRBV9 and J is TRBJ2-7; D might be TRBD2 (6 bases). V was pared by 1 base and J by 1 base, with 9 bases between. Germline V gene lookup returns CDR1 SGDLS and CDR2 YYNGEE. The CDR3 loop spans 14 amino acids. The CDR3 spells CASSVSAGSYEQYF. The CDR3 nucleotides read TGTGCCAGCAGCGTATCGGCGGGATCCTACGAGCAGTACTTC.

The chain has TRBV9 and TRBJ2-1, with D tentatively TRBD2 (8 bases). This CDR3 spans 20 amino acids. Trimming removed 4 bases from V and 3 bases from J, with 29 bases in between. CDR1 is SGDLS and CDR2 is YYNGEE in the germline V gene. This CDR3 reads CASSSPTGVTSGEFYNEQFF. CDR3 DNA sequence: TGTGCCAGCAGCTCGCCCACAGGGGTAACTAGCGGAGAGTTCTACAATGAGCAGTTCTTC.

This chain uses TRBV15 with TRBJ1-2; perhaps TRBD1 as D (6 bases). The length of the CDR3 is 16 residues. V lost 1 base and J 4 bases, leaving 16 bases between the germline ends. Germline V gives CDR1 LNHNV, CDR2 YYDKDF (reference sequence). CDR3 nucleotide sequence: TGTGCCACCAGCAGAGCTGGTACAGGGTCGGTCTATGGCTACACCTTC. This translates into CATSRAGTGSVYGYTF.